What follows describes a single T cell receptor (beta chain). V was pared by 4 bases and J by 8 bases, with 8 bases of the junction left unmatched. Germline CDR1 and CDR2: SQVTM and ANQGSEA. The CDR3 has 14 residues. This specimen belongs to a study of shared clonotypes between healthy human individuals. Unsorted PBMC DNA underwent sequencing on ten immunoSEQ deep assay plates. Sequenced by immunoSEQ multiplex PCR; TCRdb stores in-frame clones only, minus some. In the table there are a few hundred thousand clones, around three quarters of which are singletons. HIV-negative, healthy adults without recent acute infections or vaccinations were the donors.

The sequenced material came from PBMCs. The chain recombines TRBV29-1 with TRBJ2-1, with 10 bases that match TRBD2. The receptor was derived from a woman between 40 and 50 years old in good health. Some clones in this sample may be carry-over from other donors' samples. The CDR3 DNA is TGCAGCGTTGCTACTAGCGGGATCAGGGATGAGCAGTTCTTC. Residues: CSVATSGIRDEQFF.